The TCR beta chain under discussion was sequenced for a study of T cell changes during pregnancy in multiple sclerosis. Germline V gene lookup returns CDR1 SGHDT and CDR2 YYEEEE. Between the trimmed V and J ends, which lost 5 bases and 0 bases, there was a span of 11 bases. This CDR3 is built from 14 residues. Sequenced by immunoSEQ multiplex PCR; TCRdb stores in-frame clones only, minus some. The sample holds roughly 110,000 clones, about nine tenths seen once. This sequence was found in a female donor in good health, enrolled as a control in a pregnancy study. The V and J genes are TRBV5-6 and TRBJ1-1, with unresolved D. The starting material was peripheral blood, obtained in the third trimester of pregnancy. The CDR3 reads CASSTPIMNTEAFF. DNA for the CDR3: TGTGCCAGCAGTACACCAATCATGAACACTGAAGCTTTCTTT.